A selection of T cell receptor beta chains follows, all from one sample in a study of tumor and adjacent non-tumor tissue in lung cancer. In TCRdb, the multiplex PCR reads were re-called with MiXCR into one record per CDR3 protein. The sample holds more than 60,000 distinct CDR3 sequences, 76% seen once. Sequencing was performed on distant non-tumor lung tissue. These TCRs come from a man between 60 and 75 years old with non-small cell lung cancer. The CDR3 runs from the conserved cysteine through the conserved F or W. Fields, in order: D gene, clone size, V gene, J gene, CDR3 protein, CDR3 DNA. A D gene is named only where the DNA matches it firmly. Size values are once, few and many counts, or a class for expanded clones, and some rows have none.

-	-	TRBV10-3	TRBJ1-6	CAIGESSWSPLHF	TGTGCCATCGGTGAGTCAAGCTGGTCACCCCTCCACTTT
TRBD1	-	TRBV28	TRBJ1-4	CASCPGTGGPNNEKLFF	TGTGCCAGCTGTCCAGGGACAGGGGGACCCAATAATGAAAAACTGTTTTTT
-	-	TRBV12-3/TRBV12-4	TRBJ2-7	CAISLSYEQYF	TGTGCCATTAGTTTATCCTACGAGCAGTACTTC
-	-	TRBV7-8	TRBJ2-6	CASSSTSTLGAGANVLTF	TGTGCCAGCAGCTCAACGTCTACACTAGGGGCTGGGGCCAACGTCCTGACTTTC
-	-	TRBV5-6	TRBJ1-4	CASSNRETKNEKLIF	TGTGCCAGCAGCAATAGAGAGACTAAGAATGAAAAACTGATTTTT
-	-	TRBV11-1	TRBJ2-2	CASIYTSGTEELFF	TGTGCCAGTATCTATACCAGTGGCACCGAGGAGCTGTTTTTT
-	-	TRBV20-1	TRBJ2-3	CSAGPPTSRGTPTDTQYF	TGCAGTGCTGGACCACCTACTAGTCGGGGGACTCCCACAGATACGCAGTATTTT
TRBD2	-	TRBV12-3/TRBV12-4	TRBJ2-2	CASSFSGNRGEQFF	TGTGCCAGCAGTTTTAGCGGGAACCGCGGGGAGCAGTTTTTT
-	-	TRBV21-1	TRBJ1-1	CASSKALSLWGQGGIWDTEASF	TGTGCCAGCAGCAAAGCGCTGTCTCTTTGGGGCCAGGGGGGAATCTGGGACACTGAAGCTTCCTTT
TRBD1	-	TRBV29-1	TRBJ2-3	CSVGGQGTDTQYF	TGCAGCGTTGGAGGACAGGGGACAGATACGCAGTATTTT
TRBD1	-	TRBV29-1	TRBJ2-1	CSADLTGGVYNEQFF	TGCAGCGCAGACCTGACAGGGGGTGTCTACAATGAGCAGTTCTTC
TRBD1	-	TRBV28	TRBJ2-7	CACRSSRDSFTYEQYF	TGTGCCTGCAGATCCTCGAGGGACAGCTTCACCTACGAGCAGTACTTC
TRBD2	-	TRBV6-1	TRBJ2-2	CASSDRTELAGWTAGELFF	TGTGCCAGCAGTGATAGGACGGAACTAGCGGGCTGGACGGCCGGGGAACTGTTTTTT
-	-	TRBV4-1	TRBJ2-2	CASNPRTRLSGETGELFF	TGCGCCAGCAACCCGCGAACCCGACTATCGGGAGAAACCGGGGAGCTGTTTTTT
-	once	TRBV30	TRBJ2-5	CAWRDRLVIQETLYF	TGTGCCTGGAGGGACCGGCTAGTGATACAAGAGACCCTGTACTTC
-	once	TRBV6-5	TRBJ2-3	CANKIAEGTDTLYF	TGTGCCAACAAAATAGCGGAGGGCACAGATACGCTGTATTTT
-	-	TRBV29-1	TRBJ2-7	CSVEHSGDEQYF	TGCAGCGTTGAGCACAGTGGTGACGAGCAGTACTTC
-	-	TRBV29-1	TRBJ2-1	CSVDTCNEQFF	TGCAGCGTGGATACTTGCAATGAGCAGTTCTTC
-	-	TRBV4-2	TRBJ1-1	CASSRGGDTEAFF	TGTGCCAGCAGCCGGGGGGGAGACACTGAAGCTTTCTTT
TRBD1	-	TRBV6-5	TRBJ1-2	CASSYAAGGSNYGYTF	TGTGCCAGCAGTTACGCGGCAGGGGGCTCTAACTACGGTTACACCTTC
TRBD1	many	TRBV2	TRBJ2-7	CASSGTGDEQYF	TGTGCCAGCAGTGGGACAGGGGACGAGCAGTACTTC
-	-	TRBV5-6	TRBJ1-6	CPSSLRQGNGSPIHF	TGTCCCAGCAGCTTGAGGCAGGGGAATGGATCACCCATCCATTTT
-	-	TRBV11-1	TRBJ2-5	CASSDDTYQETQYF	TGCGCCAGCAGCGATGACACGTACCAAGAGACCCAATACTTC
-	-	TRBV5-1	TRBJ1-4	CASSFGWITGEKLFF	TGCGCCAGCAGCTTCGGATGGATTACCGGTGAAAAACTGTTTTTT
-	-	TRBV10-3	TRBJ2-3	CSISEGGPIDTQYF	TGTTCCATCAGTGAGGGGGGTCCCATAGATACTCAGTATTTT
TRBD2	-	TRBV28	TRBJ2-7	CASQVLAACDQYF	TGTGCCAGCCAGGTACTAGCGGCCTGCGATCAGTACTTC
TRBD2	-	TRBV4-1	TRBJ2-1	CASNPGLAGGVEQFF	TGCGCCAGCAACCCGGGACTAGCGGGAGGAGTTGAGCAGTTCTTC